The entry that follows covers one T cell receptor beta chain sequence. The sample comes from a study of blood T cell repertoires in COVID-19. Study summary: Sites across the United States, Italy and Spain contributed samples from acute and convalescent COVID-19.

The CDR3 runs 19 residues. V trimming: 7 bases; J trimming: 2 bases; junction bases outside the gene matches: 19. Germline V gene lookup returns CDR1 MRHNA and CDR2 SNTAGT. Per the original methods: For nucleated cells, counts were estimated from reference gene primer amplification. Sequencing was performed with immunoSEQ multiplex PCR; in TCRdb, only in-frame clones are kept and a portion is missing. V and J calls and clone size are as listed in that table; D and trimming were resolved from the DNA. The sample yields tens of thousands of clones, 90% to 95% seen once. This receptor was taken from a man aged 55 to 70 with active or convalescent COVID-19. Sequenced material: peripheral blood. The chain links TRBV6-4 to TRBJ1-5; 8 nucleotides align to TRBD1. DNA of the CDR3: TGTGCCAGCAAGGAAAACGGACAGGGAGGGTGCGTCGGCAATCAGCCCCAGCATTTT. It yields the protein CASKENGQGGCVGNQPQHF.